This TCR beta chain was captured by sequencing in a study of vaccination and CD4 T cells after COVID-19 (dated by TCRdb to between 2022 and 2023). With respect to the entire study: The convalescent cohort comprised six males and four females, including two Hispanic individuals, seven Caucasians, two Asians and one multiracial person. Participants received two doses of either the Pfizer-BioNTech BNT162b2 vaccine (n=8) or the Moderna mRNA-1273 vaccine (n=2). Post-COVID blood samples were collected from convalescent patients a median of approximately 93 days after diagnosis, with a range of roughly 30 to 161 days. Post-vaccine blood samples were collected a median of approximately 72 days after the second vaccine dose, ranging from roughly 12 to 250 days. For stimulating the cultures, overlapping spike peptide pools were used, derived from SARS-CoV-2 as well as from the common cold coronaviruses HCoV-NL63, HCoV-OC43 and HCoV-229E. Control cultures used a CEFX viral epitope pool as positive control, an HIV-1 Nef peptide pool as negative control, or no peptide. In approximately ten COVID-19 convalescent patients and a handful of infection-naive healthy vaccine recipients, the spike-specific CD4+ TCR repertoire before mRNA vaccination was compared with the repertoire after mRNA vaccination. At the TCR clonotype level, an earlier paper using these donors assessed memory CD4+ T cell crossreactivity between SARS-CoV-2 and common cold coronavirus spike proteins. What the research found in general, with its limitations: Only a relatively small number of convalescent patients were included in the study, and early timepoints following natural infection were not analyzed. Although the median number of SARS-CoV-2-reactive clonotypes went up from approximately 20 after infection to some 37 after vaccination, the increase was not significant. In convalescent patients, a median approximately 86% of post-vaccine SARS-CoV-2-reactive clones were detected only after vaccination, suggesting vaccine-specific priming. Nearly all vaccine-specific clones in convalescent patients (304 of 307) were mono-reactive for SARS-CoV-2 spike rather than cross-reactive with common cold coronaviruses.

In the paper's terms, the treatment or condition label means: approximately 9-day PBMC culture with coronavirus spike peptide pools or control peptides (ViraFEST assay). CD4+ T cells from unexposed donors were collected before the COVID-19 pandemic (2011-2018). The ViraFEST assay was used in the study, in which antigen-specific T cells were expanded with peptide pools and expanded clonotypes were subsequently identified by TCR sequencing. About 2 million PBMCs per well were cultured in IMDM with roughly 4.8% human AB serum and approximately 9.8 IU/ml IL-2, plus 10 ug/ml peptide pools. Half of the culture medium was replaced with fresh IL-2-containing medium on days 3 and 7. CD4+ T cells were isolated after approximately ten days of culture through negative selection using the EasySep CD4+ T cell isolation kit. Unexposed donor CD4+ T cells were tested for reactivity to SARS-CoV-2 S and N and four common cold coronavirus spike pools, as cell number allowed. Ficoll-Paque Plus gradient centrifugation was used to isolate PBMCs from whole blood, and the isolated PBMCs were then either used fresh or cryopreserved at -140C. Culture conditions were generally each tested in triplicate wells. The leukapheresis product for the unexposed donors was obtained through commercial purchase.

Relative to its sample, this clonotype is medium-sized (0.01 to 0.1%). Its target antigen remains unknown. No quality values exist for individual bases; no much larger clone is one base distant. V is shortened by 3 bases, J by 3 bases, and the region joining them spans 11 bases. As encoded in the germline V gene (reference sequence), CDR1 is SEHNR while CDR2 is FQNEAQ. Measured from the cysteine to the phenylalanine, the CDR3 is 14 residues long. The kept DNA is CDR3 alone, 42 bases in frame from the first base. The library was produced with PCR. DNA from cultured CD4+ T cells was subjected to TCR sequencing with the Oncomine TCR Beta short-read assay at the Johns Hopkins FTIC core. The QIAamp micro DNA kit was used to extract genomic DNA from the cultured CD4+ T cells. Oncomine TCR Beta libraries from cultured CD4+ T cells were pooled with unique dual indexes and sequenced on an Illumina iSeq 100. From the authors' description of their analysis: Non-productive sequences were removed, and CDR3s not starting with C, not ending with F or W, or shorter than 7 amino acids were discarded. The MANAFEST web application was used to identify antigen-specific clonotypes by comparing peptide-stimulated wells against reference wells and other culture wells. For a clone to be called positive, the clone needed an FDR below 0.05, an odds ratio above 5, and a productive frequency above 0.1% in at least two of three replicate wells. A clonotype counted as cross-reactive if it showed significant expansion both in the SARS-CoV-2 spike wells and in at least one common cold coronavirus spike condition. Levenshtein distances (stringdist) and unrooted phylogenetic trees (ape) in R version 3.6.1 were used to assess CDR3 homology. The public reads were reprocessed in TCRdb via fastp at Q25 and MiXCR, keeping in-frame beta chains. All rows with the same CDR3 protein become a single entry with the most common DNA and genes. The V and J calls here are based on TCRdb, not the publication. The sample profile shows 2,000 or so distinct CDR3 sequences; about 16% of them were found once. The ten most abundant clones make up 22% of the sample.

The receptor was derived from a human donor in good health. The sequenced material came from CD4+ T cells from blood, cultured in vitro. The chain uses TRBV7-9 and TRBJ1-1, with the D gene not clear enough to name. The CDR3 region: CASSLNQLDTEAFF. The nucleotides read TGTGCCAGCAGCTTGAACCAACTGGACACTGAAGCTTTCTTT.